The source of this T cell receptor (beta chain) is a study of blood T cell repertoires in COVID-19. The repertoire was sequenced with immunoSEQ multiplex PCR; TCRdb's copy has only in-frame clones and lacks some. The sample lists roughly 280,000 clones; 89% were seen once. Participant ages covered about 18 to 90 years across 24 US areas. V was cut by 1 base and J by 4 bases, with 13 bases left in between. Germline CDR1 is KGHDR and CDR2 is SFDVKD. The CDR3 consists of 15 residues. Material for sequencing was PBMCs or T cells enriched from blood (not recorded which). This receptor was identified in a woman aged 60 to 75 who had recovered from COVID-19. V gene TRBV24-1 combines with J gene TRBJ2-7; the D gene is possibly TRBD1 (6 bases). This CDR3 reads CATSDLGDKGYEQYF. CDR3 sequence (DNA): TGTGCCACCAGTGATTTAGGGGACAAGGGGTACGAGCAGTACTTC.